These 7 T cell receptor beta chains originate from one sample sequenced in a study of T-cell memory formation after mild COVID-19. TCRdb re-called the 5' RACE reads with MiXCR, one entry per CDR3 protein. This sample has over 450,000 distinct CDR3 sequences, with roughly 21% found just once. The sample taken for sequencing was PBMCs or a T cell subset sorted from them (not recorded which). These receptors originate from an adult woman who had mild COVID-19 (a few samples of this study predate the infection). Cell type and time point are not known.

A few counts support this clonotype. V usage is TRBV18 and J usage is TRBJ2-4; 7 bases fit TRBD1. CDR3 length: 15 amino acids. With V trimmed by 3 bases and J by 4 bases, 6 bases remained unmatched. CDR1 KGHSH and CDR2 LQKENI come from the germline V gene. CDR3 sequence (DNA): TGTGCCAGCTCACCTCCCCCGGGACAGAAAAACATTCAGTACTTC. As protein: CASSPPPGQKNIQYF.

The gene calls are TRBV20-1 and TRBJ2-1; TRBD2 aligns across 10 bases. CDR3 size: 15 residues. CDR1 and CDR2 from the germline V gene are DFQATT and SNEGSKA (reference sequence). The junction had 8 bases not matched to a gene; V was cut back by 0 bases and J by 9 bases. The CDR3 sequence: CSARDRTSGTGEQFF. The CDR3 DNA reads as TGCAGTGCTAGAGATCGAACTAGCGGGACCGGTGAGCAGTTCTTC.

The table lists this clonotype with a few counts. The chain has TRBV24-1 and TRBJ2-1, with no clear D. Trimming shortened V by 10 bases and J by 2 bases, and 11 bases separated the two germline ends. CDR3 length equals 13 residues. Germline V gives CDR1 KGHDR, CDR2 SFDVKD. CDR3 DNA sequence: TGTGCCACTAATGACGGTCCCTACAATGAGCAGTTCTTC. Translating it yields CATNDGPYNEQFF.

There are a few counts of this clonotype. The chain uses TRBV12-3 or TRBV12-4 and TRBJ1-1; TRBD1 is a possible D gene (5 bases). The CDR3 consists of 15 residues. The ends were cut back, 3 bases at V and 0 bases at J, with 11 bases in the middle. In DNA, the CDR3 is TGTGCCAGCAGTTTGACCCAGGGTATGAACACTGAAGCTTTCTTT. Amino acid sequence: CASSLTQGMNTEAFF.

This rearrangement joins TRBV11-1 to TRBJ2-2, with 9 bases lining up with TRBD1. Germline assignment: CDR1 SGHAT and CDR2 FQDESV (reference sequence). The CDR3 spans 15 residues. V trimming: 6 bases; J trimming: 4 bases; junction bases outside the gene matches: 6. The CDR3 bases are TGTGCCAGCAGGCGGACAGGGGCGCCCACCGGGGAGCTGTTTTTT. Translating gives CASRRTGAPTGELFF.

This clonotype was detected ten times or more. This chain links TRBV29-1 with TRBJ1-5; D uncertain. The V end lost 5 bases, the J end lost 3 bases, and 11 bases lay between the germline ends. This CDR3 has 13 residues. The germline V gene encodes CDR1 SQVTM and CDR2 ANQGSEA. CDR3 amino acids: CSVRDNYNQPQHF. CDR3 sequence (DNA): TGCAGCGTTCGTGACAATTACAATCAGCCCCAGCATTTT.

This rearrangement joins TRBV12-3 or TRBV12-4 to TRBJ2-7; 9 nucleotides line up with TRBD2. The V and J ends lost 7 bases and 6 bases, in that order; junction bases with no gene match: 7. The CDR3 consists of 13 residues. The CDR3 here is CASTTLAGTEQYF. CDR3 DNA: TGTGCCAGCACGACCCTAGCGGGAACCGAGCAGTACTTC.